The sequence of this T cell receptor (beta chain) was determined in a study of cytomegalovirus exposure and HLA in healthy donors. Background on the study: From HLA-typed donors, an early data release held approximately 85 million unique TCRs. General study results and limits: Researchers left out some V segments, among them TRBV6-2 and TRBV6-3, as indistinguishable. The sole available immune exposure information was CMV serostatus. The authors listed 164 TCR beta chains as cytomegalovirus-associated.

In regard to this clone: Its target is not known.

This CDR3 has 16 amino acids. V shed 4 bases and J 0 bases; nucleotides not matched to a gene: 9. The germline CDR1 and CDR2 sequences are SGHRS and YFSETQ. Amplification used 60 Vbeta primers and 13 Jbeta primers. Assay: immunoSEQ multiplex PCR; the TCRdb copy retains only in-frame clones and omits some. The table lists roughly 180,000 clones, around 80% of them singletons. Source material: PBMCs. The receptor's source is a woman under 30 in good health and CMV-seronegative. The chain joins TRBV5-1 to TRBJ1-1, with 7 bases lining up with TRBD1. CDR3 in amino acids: CASSLEGGGVNTEAFF. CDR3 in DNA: TGCGCCAGCAGCCTCGAAGGGGGCGGAGTGAACACTGAAGCTTTCTTT.